This record looks at one T cell receptor beta chain sequence and its context. This clone's antigen is unknown. Base qualities are missing; no much larger clone stands one base away. Library prep was done by 5' RACE. Data came from an Illumina HiSeq 2500. A second PCR of about 6 to 11 cycles was run with a J-beta primer mix and a sample-barcoded 5' primer. Each TCR beta cDNA molecule received a unique molecular identifier from a template-switch 5' adaptor carrying 12 random nucleotides. Each sample yielded at least 2.5 million CDR3-containing paired-end reads. The Mint cDNA synthesis kit, primed by a TRBC-specific oligonucleotide, was used to synthesize first-strand cDNA from all RNA. After uracil-DNA glycosylase treatment, a first 18-cycle PCR used universal primers M1SS and BC2_uni_R on all cDNA. Per the original workflow: Normalization of each sample was performed by random selection of 1 million high-quality reads, each carrying a distinct molecular identifier. Instead of being binned into consensus sequences, reads that shared molecular identifiers were thrown out. MiTCR, with a Q25 quality threshold and the strictest error-elimination algorithm, was used for CDR3 identification, clonotype clustering and error correction. A nonparametric unseen species model using Euler transformation provided a lower-bound estimate of total TCR beta diversity. TCRdb redid the processing of the public reads, applying fastp at Q25 and MiXCR, and retained in-frame beta chains. Identical CDR3 protein sequences are pooled into one entry, listed with their most common genes and DNA. The V and J calls and clone size come from TCRdb's table, not from the authors' own analysis. The sample table holds hundreds of thousands of distinct CDR3 sequences, of which around 54% were seen once. The top ten clonotypes cover about two fifths of the sample.

The donors were 40 or so Caucasian individuals from Russia, aged roughly 6 to 100 years, who were systemically healthy. About 10 milliliters of peripheral blood were drawn from each donor into EDTA-treated Vacutainer tubes. Ficoll-Paque density-gradient centrifugation was used to isolate PBMCs, with at least 7 million obtained per sample. Total RNA was extracted from PBMCs with Trizol reagent, with at least 5 micrograms obtained per sample. For every donor, an aliquot of PBMCs went through flow cytometry to measure the percentages of naive CD45RAhigh/CD27high T cells. Trimming at the junction amounts to 7 bases on V and 2 bases on J, and the germline ends lie 14 bases apart. The CDR3 holds 14 amino acids from the cysteine to the phenylalanine. The kept DNA is CDR3 alone, 42 bases in frame from the first base. The data stem from a study of blood T cells in healthy people across ages (dated by TCRdb to about 2015). A note on the overall study: In model experiments, template switching captured about one uniquely barcoded TCR beta cDNA molecule for every two T cells. The donors were divided into four age groups: young (average around 15 years), middle-aged (about 40), aged (around 59) and long-lived (82). To avoid experimental bias, donors of different ages were randomly spread across the sequencing lanes. Using the same blood draw, the study looked at two additional independent replicas of 1 million unique cDNA reads for two donors, one aged 18 to 30 and the other aged 80 or older. To track age-related changes in TCR beta repertoire diversity, the study relied on deep sequencing normalized with unique cDNA molecular identifiers. Study-wide findings and limitations: As age increased, observed TCR beta diversity per million T cells dropped in a roughly linear way, and a significant reduction was already evident by age about 40. A strong correlation was found between observed TCR beta diversity and the percentage of naive T cells measured by flow cytometry. Donor CMV infection status was unknown, potentially confounding age-related changes in expanded clonotypes. Estimates of total diversity based on one million sequenced T cells were considered lower bounds and underestimates. Compared with the aged group, more naive CD4+ T cells, fewer expanded clones and increased TCR diversity were shown by the long-lived group, suggesting age selection. Since profiling was done on bulk unsorted PBMCs, naive and antigen-experienced compartments could not be conclusively compared.

The sequenced sample was blood. The sequence is built from TRBV12-3 or TRBV12-4 and TRBJ1-2; the D gene cannot be named for sure. The clonotype comes from a man in his 60s in good health. At the DNA level, the sequence is TGTGCCAGCACCTTGGACGGGAAAAACTATGGCTACACCTTC. Translated, this gives CASTLDGKNYGYTF.